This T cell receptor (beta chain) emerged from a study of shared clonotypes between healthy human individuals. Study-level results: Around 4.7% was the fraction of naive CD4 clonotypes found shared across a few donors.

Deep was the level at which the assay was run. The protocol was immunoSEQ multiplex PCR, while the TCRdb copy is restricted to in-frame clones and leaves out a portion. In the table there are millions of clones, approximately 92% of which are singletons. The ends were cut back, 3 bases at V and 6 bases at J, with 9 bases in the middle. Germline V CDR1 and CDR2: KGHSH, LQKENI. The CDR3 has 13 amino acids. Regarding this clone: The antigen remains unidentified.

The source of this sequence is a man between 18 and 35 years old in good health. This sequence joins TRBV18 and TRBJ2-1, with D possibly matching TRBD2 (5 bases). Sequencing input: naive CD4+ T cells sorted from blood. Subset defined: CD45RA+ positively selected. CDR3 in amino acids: CASSPGMANEQFF. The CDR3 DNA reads TGTGCCAGCTCACCCGGGATGGCCAATGAGCAGTTCTTC.